This T cell receptor beta chain is from a study of shared clonotypes between healthy human individuals. In the study overall: Donors, aged 18 to 49, were two women and three men.

Germline CDR1 is KGHSH and CDR2 is LQKENI. The CDR3 extends over 14 amino acids. The V gene end was trimmed by 2 bases and the J gene end by 5 bases; junction bases not matched to a gene: 5. The assay ran at deep level. Each cell subset's genomic DNA was divided evenly among several immunoSEQ plates. Profiled with immunoSEQ multiplex PCR; TCRdb holds only in-frame clones, not every one. The sample contains about 460,000 clones, around 77% of which appear only once. The sample taken for sequencing was PBMCs. This receptor was obtained from a woman aged 40-49 years in good health. Some clones in this sample may be carry-over from other donors' samples. V is TRBV18 and J is TRBJ2-7, with 8 bases that match TRBD2. The CDR3 loop reads CASSPSGSQNEQYF. The CDR3 coding sequence is TGTGCCAGCTCACCAAGCGGGAGTCAGAACGAGCAGTACTTC.